A selection of T cell receptor beta chains follows, all from one sample in a study of OX40 agonist ivuxolimab in advanced cancers. This table comes from immunoSEQ multiplex PCR, and its TCRdb copy is limited to in-frame clones, with some not included. The sample consists of approximately 100,000 clones, under 85% of them appearing once. Material: CD4+ or CD8+ T cells sorted from blood, obtained in a trial of the OX40 agonist ivuxolimab. The source of these receptors is an adult with an advanced solid tumor such as melanoma, head and neck, liver or kidney cancer. Both conserved end residues are part of each CDR3. Fields, in order: D gene, clone size, V gene, J gene, CDR3 protein, CDR3 DNA. A D gene is named only where the DNA matches it firmly. Expanded clones are given a class, and other clones once, few, many or no size at all.

D gene: NA; clone size: once; V gene: TRBV7-2; J gene: TRBJ2-7; CDR3 protein: CASSAYLSSYEQYF; CDR3 DNA: TGTGCCAGCAGCGCCTACTTAAGCTCCTACGAGCAGTACTTC
D gene: TRBD2; clone size: NA; V gene: TRBV2; J gene: TRBJ2-7; CDR3 protein: CASRRAGVGEQYF; CDR3 DNA: TGTGCCAGCAGGAGAGCGGGAGTAGGGGAGCAGTACTTC
D gene: NA; clone size: NA; V gene: TRBV28; J gene: TRBJ2-7; CDR3 protein: CASSSPDSAYEQYF; CDR3 DNA: TGTGCCAGCAGCTCACCGGACTCCGCCTACGAGCAGTACTTC
D gene: NA; clone size: NA; V gene: TRBV9; J gene: TRBJ2-7; CDR3 protein: CASSVGADPSSYEQYF; CDR3 DNA: TGTGCCAGCAGCGTAGGTGCTGACCCTAGCTCCTACGAGCAGTACTTC
D gene: NA; clone size: NA; V gene: TRBV7-9; J gene: TRBJ2-2; CDR3 protein: CASIHGGAHTGELFF; CDR3 DNA: TGTGCCAGCATCCACGGTGGGGCACACACCGGGGAGCTGTTTTTT
D gene: NA; clone size: NA; V gene: TRBV5-1; J gene: TRBJ2-1; CDR3 protein: CASSLDYNNEQFF; CDR3 DNA: TGCGCCAGCAGCCTAGACTACAACAATGAGCAGTTCTTC
D gene: TRBD1; clone size: once; V gene: TRBV5-4; J gene: TRBJ1-1; CDR3 protein: CASSTDRANTEAFF; CDR3 DNA: TGTGCCAGCAGCACGGACAGGGCTAACACTGAAGCTTTCTTT
D gene: NA; clone size: once; V gene: TRBV7-8; J gene: TRBJ2-7; CDR3 protein: CASSMNAAGGYEQYF; CDR3 DNA: TGTGCCAGCAGCATGAACGCGGCCGGGGGATACGAGCAGTACTTC
D gene: NA; clone size: NA; V gene: TRBV6-5; J gene: TRBJ1-2; CDR3 protein: CASSSTWGANYGYTF; CDR3 DNA: TGTGCCAGCAGCTCAACTTGGGGGGCTAACTATGGCTACACCTTC
D gene: NA; clone size: NA; V gene: TRBV19; J gene: TRBJ2-4; CDR3 protein: CASSLYLKDIQYF; CDR3 DNA: TGTGCCAGTAGTCTATATTTAAAAGACATTCAGTACTTC
D gene: TRBD1; clone size: NA; V gene: TRBV2; J gene: TRBJ1-1; CDR3 protein: CASSGWDSLMNTEAFF; CDR3 DNA: TGTGCCAGCAGTGGTTGGGACAGCCTCATGAACACTGAAGCTTTCTTT
D gene: NA; clone size: NA; V gene: TRBV7-2; J gene: TRBJ2-3; CDR3 protein: CASSVYFNTQYF; CDR3 DNA: TGTGCCAGCAGCGTCTATTTCAATACGCAGTATTTT
D gene: TRBD2; clone size: NA; V gene: TRBV27; J gene: TRBJ2-1; CDR3 protein: CASTTLSGLVKNEQFF; CDR3 DNA: TGTGCCAGCACCACACTCTCGGGACTAGTCAAAAATGAGCAGTTCTTC
D gene: TRBD1; clone size: NA; V gene: TRBV7-9; J gene: TRBJ1-2; CDR3 protein: CASSQLDRGLRNYGYTF; CDR3 DNA: TGTGCCAGCAGCCAATTGGACAGGGGCCTCCGTAACTATGGCTACACCTTC
D gene: TRBD2; clone size: NA; V gene: TRBV11-2; J gene: TRBJ2-4; CDR3 protein: CASSEEATSSLGAKNIQYF; CDR3 DNA: TGTGCCAGCAGCGAAGAGGCGACTAGCAGCCTGGGGGCCAAAAACATTCAGTACTTC
D gene: NA; clone size: NA; V gene: TRBV5-6; J gene: TRBJ1-5; CDR3 protein: CASSFGTNQPQHF; CDR3 DNA: TGTGCCAGCAGCTTCGGTACCAATCAGCCCCAGCATTTT
D gene: NA; clone size: NA; V gene: TRBV30; J gene: TRBJ1-4; CDR3 protein: CAWSAQVLPTNEKLFF; CDR3 DNA: TGTGCCTGGAGCGCACAGGTCCTACCAACTAATGAAAAACTGTTTTTT
D gene: NA; clone size: NA; V gene: TRBV7-2; J gene: TRBJ2-5; CDR3 protein: CASSNAPLAGETQYF; CDR3 DNA: TGTGCCAGCAGTAACGCCCCCCTAGCCGGGGAGACCCAGTACTTC
D gene: TRBD2; clone size: few; V gene: TRBV7-9; J gene: TRBJ2-1; CDR3 protein: CASSSRGTSSNNEQFF; CDR3 DNA: TGTGCCAGCAGCTCTCGGGGGACTAGCAGCAACAATGAGCAGTTCTTC
D gene: NA; clone size: NA; V gene: TRBV7-2; J gene: TRBJ2-3; CDR3 protein: CASSLGPDTQYF; CDR3 DNA: TGTGCCAGCAGCTTAGGACCAGATACGCAGTATTTT
D gene: TRBD1; clone size: once; V gene: TRBV25-1; J gene: TRBJ2-7; CDR3 protein: CASSPGTGATYEQYF; CDR3 DNA: TGTGCCAGCAGTCCCGGGACAGGGGCCACCTACGAGCAGTACTTC
D gene: TRBD1; clone size: few; V gene: TRBV5-4; J gene: TRBJ2-7; CDR3 protein: CASSLQGAWAYEQYF; CDR3 DNA: TGTGCCAGCAGCCTCCAGGGGGCTTGGGCCTACGAGCAGTACTTC
D gene: NA; clone size: NA; V gene: TRBV28; J gene: TRBJ1-1; CDR3 protein: CASTPPEGSEYTEAFF; CDR3 DNA: TGTGCCAGCACCCCCCCTGAGGGCTCGGAGTACACTGAAGCTTTCTTT
D gene: TRBD2; clone size: NA; V gene: TRBV5-1; J gene: TRBJ2-2; CDR3 protein: CASSSLAGGNTGELFF; CDR3 DNA: TGCGCCAGCAGCTCCCTAGCGGGAGGCAACACCGGGGAGCTGTTTTTT
D gene: NA; clone size: NA; V gene: TRBV7-3; J gene: TRBJ2-1; CDR3 protein: CASSGGPPGANEQFF; CDR3 DNA: TGTGCCAGCAGCGGGGGGCCGCCGGGGGCCAATGAGCAGTTCTTC
D gene: TRBD2; clone size: NA; V gene: TRBV6-5; J gene: TRBJ2-1; CDR3 protein: CASTRSGRNEQFF; CDR3 DNA: TGTGCCAGCACCCGTAGCGGGAGGAATGAGCAGTTCTTC
D gene: NA; clone size: once; V gene: TRBV10-1; J gene: TRBJ2-3; CDR3 protein: CASSEVGIDTQYF; CDR3 DNA: TGCGCCAGCAGTGAGGTGGGAATAGATACGCAGTATTTT
D gene: NA; clone size: NA; V gene: TRBV18; J gene: TRBJ2-1; CDR3 protein: CASSPYPKHPEQFF; CDR3 DNA: TGTGCCAGCTCACCATACCCAAAGCACCCGGAGCAGTTCTTC
D gene: NA; clone size: NA; V gene: TRBV4-3; J gene: TRBJ1-5; CDR3 protein: CASSQDFGGRGQPQHF; CDR3 DNA: TGCGCCAGCAGCCAAGATTTCGGGGGGAGGGGGCAGCCCCAGCATTTT
D gene: NA; clone size: NA; V gene: TRBV9; J gene: TRBJ1-2; CDR3 protein: CASSVSGNYGYTF; CDR3 DNA: TGTGCCAGCAGCGTCAGCGGAAACTATGGCTACACCTTC
D gene: NA; clone size: NA; V gene: TRBV28; J gene: TRBJ2-7; CDR3 protein: CASRRTESYEQYF; CDR3 DNA: TGTGCCAGCAGAAGGACAGAATCCTACGAGCAGTACTTC
D gene: NA; clone size: NA; V gene: TRBV7-6; J gene: TRBJ1-1; CDR3 protein: CASSLGTENTEAFF; CDR3 DNA: TGTGCCAGCAGCTTAGGGACAGAGAACACTGAAGCTTTCTTT
D gene: NA; clone size: NA; V gene: TRBV5-1; J gene: TRBJ1-4; CDR3 protein: CASSLGQDNEKLFF; CDR3 DNA: TGCGCCAGCAGCTTGGGGCAGGACAATGAAAAACTGTTTTTT
D gene: TRBD2; clone size: NA; V gene: TRBV5-6; J gene: TRBJ2-5; CDR3 protein: CASSLVRGGYAETQYF; CDR3 DNA: TGTGCCAGCAGCTTGGTTCGGGGGGGCTATGCGGAGACCCAGTACTTC
D gene: NA; clone size: NA; V gene: TRBV9; J gene: TRBJ1-3; CDR3 protein: CASSVANGNTIYF; CDR3 DNA: TGTGCCAGCAGCGTAGCCAATGGAAACACCATATATTTT
D gene: TRBD2; clone size: NA; V gene: TRBV2; J gene: TRBJ2-5; CDR3 protein: CASSMEREGQETQYF; CDR3 DNA: TGTGCCAGCAGTATGGAGCGGGAGGGTCAAGAGACCCAGTACTTC
D gene: TRBD1; clone size: NA; V gene: TRBV11-2; J gene: TRBJ2-7; CDR3 protein: CASSRGTEAYEQYF; CDR3 DNA: TGTGCCAGCAGCCGTGGGACAGAGGCCTACGAGCAGTACTTC
D gene: NA; clone size: NA; V gene: TRBV11-2; J gene: TRBJ2-7; CDR3 protein: CASSSTVGLGYEQYF; CDR3 DNA: TGTGCCAGCAGCTCCACGGTCGGGCTGGGCTACGAGCAGTACTTC
D gene: TRBD1; clone size: NA; V gene: TRBV5-5; J gene: TRBJ2-2; CDR3 protein: CASSLGQGSGELFF; CDR3 DNA: TGTGCCAGCAGCTTGGGACAGGGATCCGGGGAGCTGTTTTTT
D gene: TRBD2; clone size: once; V gene: TRBV7-6; J gene: TRBJ2-1; CDR3 protein: CASSLSGSSYNEQFF; CDR3 DNA: TGTGCCAGCAGTCTTAGCGGGAGCTCCTACAATGAGCAGTTCTTC
D gene: TRBD1; clone size: NA; V gene: TRBV7-9; J gene: TRBJ2-2; CDR3 protein: CASSWTGTGELFF; CDR3 DNA: TGTGCCAGCAGCTGGACAGGGACCGGGGAGCTGTTTTTT
D gene: NA; clone size: NA; V gene: TRBV5-1; J gene: TRBJ1-6; CDR3 protein: CASRDGQSQPSPLHF; CDR3 DNA: TGCGCCAGCAGGGATGGACAGTCCCAACCTTCACCCCTCCACTTT
D gene: NA; clone size: NA; V gene: TRBV6-6; J gene: TRBJ2-5; CDR3 protein: CASSLGRQETQYF; CDR3 DNA: TGTGCCAGCAGTTTGGGCAGGCAAGAGACCCAGTACTTC
D gene: TRBD2; clone size: NA; V gene: TRBV5-1; J gene: TRBJ2-1; CDR3 protein: CASSLSAGDSYNEQFF; CDR3 DNA: TGCGCCAGCAGCTTGTCGGCGGGAGACTCCTACAATGAGCAGTTCTTC
D gene: NA; clone size: few; V gene: TRBV7-8; J gene: TRBJ1-5; CDR3 protein: CASSLRGLALEPQHF; CDR3 DNA: TGTGCCAGCAGCTTAAGGGGTCTAGCCTTAGAGCCCCAGCATTTT
D gene: TRBD2; clone size: NA; V gene: TRBV28; J gene: TRBJ2-7; CDR3 protein: CASSSLTSGNYEQYF; CDR3 DNA: TGTGCCAGCAGTTCGCTGACTAGCGGGAACTACGAGCAGTACTTC
D gene: TRBD2; clone size: few; V gene: TRBV7-6; J gene: TRBJ2-3; CDR3 protein: CASSLLGGTDTQYF; CDR3 DNA: TGTGCCAGCAGCCTACTCGGGGGGACAGATACGCAGTATTTT
D gene: TRBD2; clone size: NA; V gene: TRBV11-2; J gene: TRBJ2-1; CDR3 protein: CASSLPGTSSNEQFF; CDR3 DNA: TGTGCCAGCAGCCTACCCGGGACTAGCAGCAATGAGCAGTTCTTC
D gene: NA; clone size: NA; V gene: TRBV11-3; J gene: TRBJ1-2; CDR3 protein: CASSPRGGPGYTF; CDR3 DNA: TGTGCCAGCAGCCCCCGGGGAGGGCCTGGCTACACCTTC
D gene: TRBD2; clone size: NA; V gene: TRBV11-2; J gene: TRBJ2-3; CDR3 protein: CASSSWTSRRHTQYF; CDR3 DNA: TGTGCCAGCAGCTCCTGGACTAGCCGGCGTCATACGCAGTATTTT
D gene: NA; clone size: NA; V gene: TRBV4-1; J gene: TRBJ2-1; CDR3 protein: CASSQDSDLPYNEQFF; CDR3 DNA: TGCGCCAGCAGCCAAGATTCGGACCTTCCCTACAATGAGCAGTTCTTC
D gene: NA; clone size: NA; V gene: TRBV9; J gene: TRBJ2-2; CDR3 protein: CASSPRPGQNTGELFF; CDR3 DNA: TGTGCCAGCAGCCCGAGACCGGGACAGAACACCGGGGAGCTGTTTTTT
D gene: TRBD1; clone size: few; V gene: TRBV9; J gene: TRBJ2-7; CDR3 protein: CASSFIKGDRGSYEQYF; CDR3 DNA: TGTGCCAGCAGCTTTATAAAGGGGGACAGGGGAAGCTACGAGCAGTACTTC
D gene: NA; clone size: NA; V gene: TRBV28; J gene: TRBJ1-5; CDR3 protein: CASSLDGGIGEPQHF; CDR3 DNA: TGTGCCAGCAGTTTGGACGGGGGTATAGGGGAACCCCAGCATTTT